The entry below describes one T cell receptor (beta chain). This entry belongs to a study of cytotoxic CD8 clonotypes in ibrutinib-treated CLL. Deletions cut 1 base from V and 8 bases from J, with 17 bases between. The CDR3 has 15 amino acids. Germline loops: CDR1 LNHDA, CDR2 SQIVND (reference sequence). Only in-frame clones appear in the TCRdb table, and some are missing; sequencing was by immunoSEQ multiplex PCR. The sample has 35,000 to 55,000 clones, 60% to 75% seen once; the top ten hold around 13%. This chain joins TRBV19 and TRBJ1-2; no clear D. The sample was PBMCs, taken after 12 months of ibrutinib treatment. This clonotype was sampled from a human donor with chronic lymphocytic leukemia. The DNA of the CDR3 is TGTGCCAGTAGTATAGTATCGGCGGGCTCGGAAGGCTACACCTTC. It specifies CASSIVSAGSEGYTF.